This entry describes one T cell receptor beta chain. The data were taken from a study of blood T cell repertoires in COVID-19. Overall study context: Samples representing acute and convalescent COVID-19 were sourced from the United States, Italy and Spain. PBMCs, B-cell-depleted T cells, or T cells were the source of the cDNA or gDNA that made up the material.

In the authors' workflow: Amplification of reference gene primers provided the estimated nucleated cell counts. The table came from immunoSEQ multiplex PCR; TCRdb's copy has only in-frame clones and leaves some out. V and J calls and clone size are given by that table; D and trimming were obtained from the DNA. The sample contains 150,000 to 200,000 clones, 90% to 95% of which appear only once. V was pared by 7 bases and J by 0 bases, with 10 bases between. This CDR3 contains 12 residues. Looked up from germline, CDR1 is SQVTM and CDR2 is ANQGSEA. The gene calls are TRBV29-1 and TRBJ2-7; D may be TRBD2 (5 bases). The receptor was isolated from an older woman with COVID-19, enrolled during active disease. The sequenced sample consisted of peripheral blood. The CDR3 DNA reads TGCAGCGCCCAAGGGAGCTCCTACGAGCAGTACTTC. It encodes CSAQGSSYEQYF.